This T cell receptor (beta chain) was sequenced in a study of siplizumab effects on memory and regulatory T cells. Points from the study as a whole: There appeared to be greater diversity in naive T cells than in memory cells, and naive T cells seemed major contributors to the alloresponse. In siplizumab conditions, mappable alloreactive CD4+ clones averaged around 64% Treg-derived, against 25% to 30% in controls. In the presence of siplizumab, alloreactive sequences traceable to unstimulated CD4+ memory cells were significantly reduced. A minor share of alloreactive clones matched unstimulated subsets.

Per the germline V gene, CDR1 is MDHEN and CDR2 is SYDVKM. V gave up 5 bases and J gave up 0 bases, with 17 bases separating them. The CDR3 runs 17 residues. This table comes from immunoSEQ multiplex PCR, and its TCRdb copy is limited to in-frame clones, with some not included. The profile shows about 50,000 clones, over 90% of them singletons. Concerning this clone itself: Its antigen is undetermined.

The sequencing sample was made of CD8+ T cells sorted from blood. The TCR sequence derives from a human donor in good health. The chain links TRBV28 to TRBJ1-3; tentative D call: TRBD1 (5 bases). The CDR3 sequence is CASSPPTGVSSGNTIYF. In DNA form, the CDR3 reads TGTGCCAGCAGTCCACCGACGGGGGTCAGCTCTGGAAACACCATATATTTT.